This T cell receptor (beta chain) was sequenced for a study of blood T cell repertoires in COVID-19. Enrollees, roughly 18 to 90 years old, lived in approximately 24 US areas. The assay was immunoSEQ multiplex PCR, and TCRdb's table has in-frame clones only and misses some. The sample shows fewer than 250,000 clones, about four fifths of them seen only once. Germline lookup yields CDR1 SGHTA and CDR2 FQGNSA. The CDR3 contains 16 residues. With V trimmed by 5 bases and J by 7 bases, 8 bases remained unmatched. The clonotype was recovered from a woman in her forties or fifties who had been exposed to COVID-19. The J gene is TRBJ2-2, the V gene TRBV7-2, with 12 bases aligning to TRBD2. The specimen was PBMCs or T cells enriched from blood (not recorded which). This chain's CDR3 is CASSPLAGGRGGELFF. For the CDR3, the DNA is TGTGCCAGCAGCCCTCTAGCGGGGGGGCGAGGCGGGGAGCTGTTTTTT.